The 10 T cell receptor beta chains reported below all come from one sample, sequenced in a study of T cells in Graves' hyperthyroidism and ophthalmopathy. Amplification yielded TCR beta CDR3 regions, with RNA transcripts as the source. In the first-round RT-PCR of the TCR CDR3, the HTBI primer set was used. Each CDR3 protein is one row after TCRdb ran MiXCR on the multiplex PCR reads. Counted here are 89,000 or so distinct CDR3 sequences, approximately 42% occurring once; the ten biggest clones make up 9.5% to 13%. The specimen was peripheral blood or thyroid tissue (not recorded which). These receptors were taken from a woman in her 30s with Graves' hyperthyroidism.

V and J are TRBV10-3 and TRBJ2-5; 7 nucleotides agree with TRBD2. This CDR3 has 13 amino acids. Trimming cost V 10 bases and J 9 bases; bases outside gene matches: 14. Germline CDR1 reads ENHRY; CDR2 reads SYGVKD. The CDR3 DNA sequence: TGTGCCAGTCAGAAGCTGGGGGGGGAGGCCCAGTACTTC. Translation: CASQKLGGEAQYF.

Many counts were recorded for this clonotype. The chain recombines TRBV6-5 with TRBJ1-1, with D tentatively TRBD1 (5 bases). Deletions cut 5 bases from V and 7 bases from J, with 23 bases between. The CDR3 has 16 amino acids. Germline assignment: CDR1 MNHEY and CDR2 SVGAGI. The CDR3 region is CASSEQVLTGGGEAFF. CDR3 nucleotides: TGTGCCAGCAGTGAGCAGGTTCTGACTGGGGGGGGTGAAGCTTTCTTT.

The table lists this clonotype with many counts. The rearrangement joins TRBV7-3 to TRBJ1-5; no reliable D call. Trimming removed 8 bases from V and 0 bases from J, with 11 bases in between. The CDR3 contains 14 residues. In germline, CDR1 is SGHTA, CDR2 FQGTGA. CDR3 protein: CASRRQNSNQPQHF. CDR3 nucleotides: TGTGCCAGCCGTAGGCAGAATAGCAATCAGCCCCAGCATTTT.

The genes are TRBV6-6 and TRBJ2-4; no definite D call. The CDR3 has 12 amino acids. The germline V gene has CDR1 MNHNY and CDR2 SVGAGI (reference sequence). V lost 8 bases and J 8 bases, leaving 13 bases between the germline ends. The chain's CDR3 is CASGDLWDIQYF. CDR3 nucleotides: TGTGCCAGCGGCGATCTTTGGGACATTCAGTACTTC.

This clonotype has ten or more counts. The chain carries TRBV15 and TRBJ1-4; 9 nucleotides line up with TRBD1. V lost 0 bases to trimming and J lost 10 bases; unmatched junction nucleotides: 6. This CDR3 comprises 15 residues. The germline CDR1 and CDR2 sequences are LNHNV and YYDKDF (reference sequence). The CDR3 DNA is TGTGCCACCAGCAGAGATCGGACAGGGGTACGAAAACTGTTTTTT. Protein sequence: CATSRDRTGVRKLFF.

The V call is TRBV9, the J call TRBJ2-1; 7 nucleotides match TRBD1. CDR1 SGDLS and CDR2 YYNGEE come from the germline V gene. This CDR3 is built from 15 residues. V gave up 4 bases and J gave up 3 bases; unmatched junction bases: 7. CDR3 nucleotide sequence: TGTGCCAGCAGCACCACTGGACAGGACTACAATGAGCAGTTCTTC. Amino acids: CASSTTGQDYNEQFF. Filled out from reference TRBV9 and TRBJ2-1, the complete variable domain reads DSGVTQTPKHLITATGQRVTLRCSPRSGDLSVYWYQQSLDQGLQFLIQYYNGEERAKGNILERFSAQQFPDLHSELNLSSLELGDSALYFCASSTTGQDYNEQFFGPGTRLTVL.

This clonotype was seen ten or more times. The chain employs TRBV12-3 or TRBV12-4 and TRBJ1-6, with D possibly being TRBD1 (6 bases). CDR3 size: 18 residues. With 3 bases removed from V and 6 bases from J, the gap between germline ends came to 21 bases. The CDR3 coding sequence is TGTGCCAGCAGTTTTGGGGGGCCCGTGACGAGGGGTAATTCACCCCTCCACTTT. Its protein is CASSFGGPVTRGNSPLHF.

This clonotype was observed many times. This chain joins TRBV5-1 and TRBJ2-7; the match to TRBD2 covers 7 bases. V lost 4 bases to trimming and J lost 2 bases; unmatched junction nucleotides: 0. The length of the CDR3 is 12 residues. The germline CDR1 and CDR2 sequences are SGHRS and YFSETQ. CDR3 bases: TGCGCCAGCAGCGGGGGGGCCTACGAGCAGTACTTC. Encoded protein: CASSGGAYEQYF.

Of note for this clonotype: The junction differs from germline at one of its ends, possibly a read error. The chain carries TRBV13 and TRBJ1-5; D might be TRBD1 (5 bases). The V gene's germline CDR1 is PRHDT and CDR2 FYEKMQ (reference sequence). The CDR3 has 14 residues. In nucleotides, the CDR3 is TGTGCCAGCAGCCAGACAGATAGCAATCAGTCCCAGCATTTT. It codes for CASSQTDSNQSQHF.

Many counts were recorded for this clonotype. The chain joins TRBV5-8 to TRBJ2-7, with 14 positions matching TRBD2. CDR1 and CDR2 from the germline V gene are SGHTS and YDEGEE. J lost 2 bases, V lost 4 bases, and 5 bases had no gene match. The CDR3 runs to 16 residues. In nucleotides, the CDR3 is TGTGCCAGCAGCGCCGGACTAGCGGGAGGAACCTACGAGCAGTACTTC. Protein: CASSAGLAGGTYEQYF.